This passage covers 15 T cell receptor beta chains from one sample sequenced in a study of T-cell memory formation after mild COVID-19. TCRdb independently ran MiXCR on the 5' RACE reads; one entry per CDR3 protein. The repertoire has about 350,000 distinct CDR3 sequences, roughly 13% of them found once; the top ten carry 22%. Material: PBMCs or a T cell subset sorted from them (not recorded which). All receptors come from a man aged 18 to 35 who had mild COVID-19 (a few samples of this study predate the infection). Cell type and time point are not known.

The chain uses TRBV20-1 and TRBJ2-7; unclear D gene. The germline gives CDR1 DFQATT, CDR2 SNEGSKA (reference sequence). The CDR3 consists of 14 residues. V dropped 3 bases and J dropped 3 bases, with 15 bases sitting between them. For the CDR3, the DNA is TGCAGTGCTAGGTCAGGTCTACGCGGCTACGAGCAGTACTTC. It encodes CSARSGLRGYEQYF.

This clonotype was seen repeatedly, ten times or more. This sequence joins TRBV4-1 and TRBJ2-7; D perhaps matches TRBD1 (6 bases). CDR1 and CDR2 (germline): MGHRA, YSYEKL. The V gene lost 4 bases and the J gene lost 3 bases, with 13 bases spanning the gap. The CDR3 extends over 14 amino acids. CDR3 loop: CASSPGQLFYEQYF. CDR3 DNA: TGCGCCAGCAGCCCCGGACAGCTTTTCTACGAGCAGTACTTC.

The DNA for the CDR3 is TGTGCCAGCAGCTTACCAGGGACATCTGGAAACACCATATATTTT. Protein: CASSLPGTSGNTIYF. This chain connects TRBV7-9 to TRBJ1-3; D might be TRBD1 (6 bases). This CDR3 is built from 15 residues. Germline CDR1 is SEHNR and CDR2 is FQNEAQ (reference sequence). Trimming removed 2 bases at V and 1 base at J, with 9 bases between.

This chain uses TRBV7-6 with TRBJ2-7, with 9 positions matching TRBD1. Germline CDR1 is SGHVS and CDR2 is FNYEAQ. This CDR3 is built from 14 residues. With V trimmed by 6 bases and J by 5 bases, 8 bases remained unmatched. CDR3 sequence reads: CASRSRQGVNEQYF. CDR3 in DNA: TGTGCCAGCAGATCACGACAGGGGGTAAACGAGCAGTACTTC.

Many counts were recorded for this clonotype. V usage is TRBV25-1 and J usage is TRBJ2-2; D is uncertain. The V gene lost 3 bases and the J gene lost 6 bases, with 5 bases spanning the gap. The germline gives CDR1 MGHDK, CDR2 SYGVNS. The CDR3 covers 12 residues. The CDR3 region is CASSDQAGELFF. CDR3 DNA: TGTGCCAGCAGTGATCAGGCCGGGGAGCTGTTTTTT.

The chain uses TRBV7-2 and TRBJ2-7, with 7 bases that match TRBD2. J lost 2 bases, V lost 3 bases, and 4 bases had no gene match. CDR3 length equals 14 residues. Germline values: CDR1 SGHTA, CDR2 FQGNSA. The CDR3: CASSFQRGPYEQYF. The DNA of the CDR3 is TGTGCCAGCAGCTTTCAGCGGGGTCCCTACGAGCAGTACTTC.

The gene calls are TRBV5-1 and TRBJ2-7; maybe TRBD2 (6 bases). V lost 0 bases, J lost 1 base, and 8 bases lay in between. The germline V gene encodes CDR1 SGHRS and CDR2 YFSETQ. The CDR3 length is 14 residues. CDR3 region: CASSLAGGSYEQYV. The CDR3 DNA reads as TGCGCCAGCAGCTTGGCCGGGGGTTCCTACGAGCAGTACGTC.

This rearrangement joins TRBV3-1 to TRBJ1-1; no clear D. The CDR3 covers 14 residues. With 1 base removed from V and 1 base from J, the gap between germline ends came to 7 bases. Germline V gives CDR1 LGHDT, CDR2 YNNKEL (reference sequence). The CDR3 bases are TGTGCCAGCAGCCAAGCCCCGGAGAACACTGAAGCTTTCTTT. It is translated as CASSQAPENTEAFF.

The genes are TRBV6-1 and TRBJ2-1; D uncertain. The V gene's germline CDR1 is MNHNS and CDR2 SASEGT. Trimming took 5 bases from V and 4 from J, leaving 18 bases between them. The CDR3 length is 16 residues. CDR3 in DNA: TGTGCCAGCAGTTCGATCGACCCCGGCGCGTACAATGAGCAGTTCTTC. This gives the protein CASSSIDPGAYNEQFF.

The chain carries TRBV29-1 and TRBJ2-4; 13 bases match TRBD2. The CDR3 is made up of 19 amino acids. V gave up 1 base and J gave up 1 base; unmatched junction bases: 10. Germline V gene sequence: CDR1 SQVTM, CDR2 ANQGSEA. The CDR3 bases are TGCAGCGTTGAAGTCCGACTAGCGGGAGGATCGGGGGCCAAAAACATTCAGTACTTC. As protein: CSVEVRLAGGSGAKNIQYF.

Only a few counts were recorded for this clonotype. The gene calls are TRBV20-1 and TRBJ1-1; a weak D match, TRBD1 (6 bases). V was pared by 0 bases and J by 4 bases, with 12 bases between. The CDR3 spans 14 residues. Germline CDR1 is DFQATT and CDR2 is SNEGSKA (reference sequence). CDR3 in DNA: TGCAGTGCTAGAGATGACAGGAGGCGCACTGAAGCTTTCTTT. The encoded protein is CSARDDRRRTEAFF.

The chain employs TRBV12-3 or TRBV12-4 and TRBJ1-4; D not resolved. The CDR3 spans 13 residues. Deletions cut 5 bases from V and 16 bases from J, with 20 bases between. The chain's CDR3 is CASSRGVETHPFF. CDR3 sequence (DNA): TGTGCCAGCAGTCGCGGTGTAGAAACCCACCCGTTTTTT.

The CDR3: CASSPGQKNTEAFF. The CDR3 coding sequence is TGTGCCAGCAGCCCGGGACAGAAAAACACTGAAGCTTTCTTT. The chain uses TRBV5-6 and TRBJ1-1; 7 nucleotides match TRBD1. This CDR3 spans 14 amino acids. The junction had 5 bases not matched to a gene; V was cut back by 4 bases and J by 2 bases. Germline CDR1 is SGHDT and CDR2 is YYEEEE. The full variable domain, rest sourced from reference TRBV5-6 and TRBJ1-1, is DAGVTQSPTHLIKTRGQQVTLRCSPKSGHDTVSWYQQALGQGPQFIFQYYEEEERQRGNFPDRFSGHQFPNYSSELNVNALLLGDSALYLCASSPGQKNTEAFFGQGTRLTVV.

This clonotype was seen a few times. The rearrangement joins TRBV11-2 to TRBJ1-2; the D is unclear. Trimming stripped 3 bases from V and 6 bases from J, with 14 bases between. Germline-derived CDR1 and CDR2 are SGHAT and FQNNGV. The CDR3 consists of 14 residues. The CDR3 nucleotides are TGTGCCAGCAGCTTTGACTGGCGCTATGATGGCTACACCTTC. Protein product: CASSFDWRYDGYTF.

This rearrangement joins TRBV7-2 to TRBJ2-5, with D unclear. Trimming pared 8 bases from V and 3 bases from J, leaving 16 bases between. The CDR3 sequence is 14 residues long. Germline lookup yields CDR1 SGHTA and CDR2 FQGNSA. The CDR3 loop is CASFQAASEETQYF. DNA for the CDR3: TGTGCCAGCTTCCAAGCTGCTTCAGAAGAGACCCAGTACTTC. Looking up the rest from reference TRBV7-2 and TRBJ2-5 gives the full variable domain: GAGVSQSPSNKVTEKGKDVELRCDPISGHTALYWYRQSLGQGLEFLIYFQGNSAPDKSGLPSDRFSAERTGGSVSTLTIQRTQQEDSAVYLCASFQAASEETQYFGPGTRLLVL.